One T cell receptor (beta chain) is described in this entry. What it binds is unknown. Germline CDR1 reads SGDLS; CDR2 reads YYNGEE. V lost 4 bases and J lost 5; bases outside the gene matches: 11. The CDR3 extends over 15 amino acids. Clones were read by immunoSEQ multiplex PCR, and TCRdb kept only the in-frame ones, dropping some. Here the sample spans fewer than 20,000 clones, about three fifths being singletons. This entry is derived from a study of neoadjuvant anti-PD-1 for oral cavity cancer. Study information: Before surgery, most patients got three to four biweekly 3 mg/kg nivolumab doses. Around day 43, patients without progression received a fourth nivolumab dose before surgery. Overall study results and limits: TCR analyses covered only a few patients per response group. Pretreatment Treg/Th17 ratio correlated inversely with post-treatment tumor clonality.

The source material was PBMCs, sampled before nivolumab (anti-PD-1) treatment. This sequence joins TRBV9 and TRBJ2-7; TRBD2 matches 8 bases. The TCR sequence derives from a person between 40 and 79 years old with oral cavity squamous cell carcinoma. The CDR3 DNA reads as TGTGCCAGCAGCCCACCGCCGGGAGGGTTCAACGAGCAGTACTTC. It is translated as CASSPPPGGFNEQYF.